One sample yielded the 10 T cell receptor beta chains listed below, sequenced in a study of OX40 agonist ivuxolimab in advanced cancers. Library creation used the immunoSEQ multiplex PCR assay. TCRdb mirrors the immuneACCESS table, restricted to in-frame sequences. Some clones are absent from its copies; in checked studies, under half trace to an unresolved V gene, and the reason for the others is unknown. For this sample the table gives some 44,000 clones, of which 86% were detected only once. 0.3% to 0.4% of the sample is in the top ten clones. The specimen comprised CD4+ or CD8+ T cells sorted from blood, sampled in a trial of the OX40 agonist ivuxolimab. The receptors derive from an adult with an advanced solid tumor such as melanoma, head and neck, liver or kidney cancer.

The chain is built from TRBV20-1 and TRBJ1-1, with D hard to call. The CDR3 covers 11 residues. Germline CDR1 and CDR2: DFQATT and SNEGSKA (reference sequence). The chain's CDR3 is CRAALNTEAFF. CDR3 coding DNA: TGCAGAGCGGCCTTGAACACTGAAGCTTTCTTT.

This chain links TRBV4-1 with TRBJ1-1, with D unclear. Trimming stripped 3 bases from V and 1 base from J, with 9 bases between. CDR1 is MGHRA, CDR2 YSYEKL, per germline. CDR3 length: 14 amino acids. The chain's CDR3 is CASSHQYQNTEAFF. The CDR3 DNA follows: TGCGCCAGCAGCCATCAATACCAGAACACTGAAGCTTTCTTT.

This sequence joins TRBV7-9 and TRBJ1-4; D remains ambiguous. The CDR3 is made up of 15 amino acids. Germline V gene data show CDR1 as SEHNR and CDR2 as FQNEAQ (reference sequence). The germline V and J ends were trimmed by 7 bases and 7 bases, with 19 bases remaining between them. CDR3 loop: CASIDHWRVGEKLFF. Here the CDR3 DNA reads TGTGCCAGCATCGACCATTGGAGGGTCGGTGAAAAACTGTTTTTT.

The chain uses TRBV11-1 and TRBJ2-1; 11 positions agree with TRBD1. The V segment lost 6 bases and the J segment 9 bases; nucleotides outside the gene matches: 13. Germline V gene lookup returns CDR1 SGHAT and CDR2 FQDESV (reference sequence). There are 16 residues in the CDR3. The CDR3 reads CASRRNVGTGGGEQFF. The CDR3 DNA reads as TGTGCCAGCAGACGAAATGTGGGGACAGGGGGAGGTGAGCAGTTCTTC.

This sequence joins TRBV6-5 and TRBJ2-5, with D perhaps assigned TRBD1 or TRBD2 (5 bases each). Germline assignment: CDR1 MNHEY and CDR2 SVGAGI. Trimming shortened V by 5 bases and J by 7 bases, and 14 bases separated the two germline ends. The CDR3 contains 13 residues. The CDR3 DNA sequence: TGTGCCAGCAGTGAGGGGAGTCAGGGGACCCAGTACTTC. Its protein product is CASSEGSQGTQYF.

The rearrangement links TRBV9 to TRBJ1-4, with D perhaps TRBD1 (6 bases). CDR3 size: 17 residues. V was cut by 0 bases and J by 8 bases, with 20 bases left in between. Germline CDR1 and CDR2: SGDLS and YYNGEE. The chain's CDR3 is CASSVGIRDTGVEKLFF. Written as DNA, the CDR3 is TGTGCCAGCAGCGTAGGGATTCGGGACACCGGCGTCGAAAAACTGTTTTTT.

The V and J genes are TRBV5-6 and TRBJ2-7, with 13 bases lining up with TRBD2. The germline CDR1 and CDR2 sequences are SGHDT and YYEEEE. Trimming cost V 4 bases and J 7 bases; bases outside gene matches: 5. The CDR3 runs to 14 residues. CDR3 DNA: TGTGCCAGCAGCGTGGGACTAGCGGGGTATGAGCAGTACTTC. It yields the protein CASSVGLAGYEQYF.

The chain links TRBV28 to TRBJ1-3; 7 bases line up with TRBD1. This CDR3 comprises 13 residues. Losses at the gene ends were 8 bases for V and 6 bases for J; bases not matched to a gene: 7. CDR1 is MDHEN, CDR2 SYDVKM, per germline. The CDR3 loop reads CASFRTGLNTIYF. The DNA of the CDR3 is TGTGCCAGCTTCCGGACAGGTTTAAACACCATATATTTT.

The chain recombines TRBV9 with TRBJ2-5; the D gene could be TRBD1 or TRBD2 (6 bases each). CDR1 SGDLS and CDR2 YYNGEE come from the germline V gene. The CDR3 spans 14 residues. V was trimmed by 1 base and J by 5 bases, leaving 12 bases between them. The CDR3 DNA follows: TGTGCCAGCAGCGTATTGGGGGGCGGGGAGACCCAGTACTTC. It translates to CASSVLGGGETQYF.

The chain has TRBV28 and TRBJ1-2; TRBD1 aligns across 8 bases. V trimming: 6 bases; J trimming: 8 bases; junction bases outside the gene matches: 11. Germline CDR1 MDHEN, CDR2 SYDVKM. The CDR3 has 14 amino acids. This chain's CDR3 is CASRGGQATFGYTF. Here the CDR3 DNA reads TGTGCCAGCAGGGGGGGACAGGCCACTTTCGGCTACACCTTC.